The 25 T cell receptor beta chains below come from one sample, sequenced in a study of a mutant IDH1 vaccine in newly diagnosed glioma. The sample's time point: baseline, week 1 (first vaccination visit). Treatment here: pre-vaccination baseline after standard-of-care therapy. Libraries were prepared by immunoSEQ multiplex PCR; TCRdb keeps only in-frame clonotypes and omits some of them. The repertoire has tens of thousands of clones, just over 85% of them found once; the top ten carry 2.9%. The sequencing here drew on PBMCs, taken from a glioma patient treated with radiotherapy, temozolomide or both. These receptors were taken from a man aged 25 to 40 with glioma.

The chain carries TRBV4-2 and TRBJ2-7; D is ambiguous. Germline V lookup: CDR1 LGHNA, CDR2 YNFKEQ. The CDR3 is 14 residues long. Trimming pared 2 bases from V and 3 bases from J, leaving 11 bases between. CDR3 nucleotide sequence: TGTGCCAGCAGCCAAACCTTTAAGAACTACGAGCAGTACTTC. It specifies CASSQTFKNYEQYF.

This clone was counted once. The V gene is TRBV9, the J gene TRBJ1-6; unclear D gene. CDR3 length: 13 amino acids. Trimming took off 0 bases at V and 9 bases at J, with 7 bases between the two ends. Germline V CDR1 and CDR2: SGDLS, YYNGEE. The CDR3 protein is CASSVGTSSPLHF. The CDR3 nucleotides read TGTGCCAGCAGCGTAGGTACTAGTTCACCCCTCCACTTT.

CDR3 in amino acids: CASSVHGYEQYF. In nucleotides, the CDR3 is TGTGCCAGCAGCGTACACGGATACGAGCAGTACTTC. V usage is TRBV7-9 and J usage is TRBJ2-5; D is undetermined. The J call is uncertain, as TRBJ2-7 better fits the DNA end. The CDR3 extends over 12 amino acids. CDR1 SEHNR and CDR2 FQNEAQ come from the germline V gene (reference sequence).

This chain uses TRBV19 with TRBJ2-7; D perhaps matches TRBD2 (5 bases). The V end was cut by 3 bases, the J end by 0 bases, with 9 bases between. Germline-derived CDR1 and CDR2 are LNHDA and SQIVND (reference sequence). The CDR3 is 14 amino acids. This CDR3 reads CASSILGASYEQYF. CDR3 nucleotide sequence: TGTGCCAGTAGTATCTTGGGAGCCTCCTACGAGCAGTACTTC.

The table lists this clone with a few counts. The J gene is TRBJ2-3, the V gene TRBV5-4; D gene unclear. The ends were cut back, 0 bases at V and 1 base at J, with 9 bases in the middle. CDR1 is SGHNT and CDR2 is YYREEE in the germline V gene (reference sequence). The CDR3 contains 15 residues. In DNA, the CDR3 is TGTGCCAGCAGCTTGGCCGGGCCCCGCACAGATACGCAGTATTTT. Residues: CASSLAGPRTDTQYF.

This clone has a single count. V usage is TRBV29-1 and J usage is TRBJ2-2, with D hard to call. The CDR3 runs 13 residues. Trimming cost V 3 bases and J 4 bases, with 9 bases left between them. CDR1 and CDR2 from the germline V gene are SQVTM and ANQGSEA. The CDR3 spells CSVEGPITGELFF. CDR3 DNA sequence: TGCAGCGTTGAGGGTCCCATCACCGGGGAGCTGTTTTTT.

The rearrangement joins TRBV7-2 to TRBJ1-1; D is unresolved. V lost 3 bases and J 0 bases, leaving 8 bases between the germline ends. CDR1 and CDR2 from the germline V gene are SGHTA and FQGNSA. The CDR3 totals 14 residues. As DNA, the CDR3 is TGTGCCAGCAGCTTTTACAGTTTGAACACTGAAGCTTTCTTT. Translation gives CASSFYSLNTEAFF.

The J gene is TRBJ2-5, the V gene TRBV7-9; 9 bases agree with TRBD2. Germline CDR1 is SEHNR and CDR2 is FQNEAQ (reference sequence). The V gene end was trimmed by 4 bases and the J gene end by 2 bases; junction bases not matched to a gene: 14. The CDR3 is 18 amino acids. As DNA, the CDR3 is TGTGCCAGCAGCTCCCGCCTAGCGGGGCTGGGGGGTCAAGAGACCCAGTACTTC. Amino acids: CASSSRLAGLGGQETQYF.

The chain has TRBV30 and TRBJ1-3; D is undetermined. Trimming stripped 2 bases from V and 1 base from J, with 6 bases between. Germline V CDR1 and CDR2: GTSNPN, SVGIG (reference sequence). The CDR3 contains 13 residues. CDR3 nucleotides: TGTGCCTGGAGTCTAGGGTCTGGAAACACCATATATTTT. Its translation: CAWSLGSGNTIYF.

The sample holds a few counts of this clone. The chain couples TRBV19 to TRBJ1-5; weak D call: TRBD1 (5 bases). The CDR3 spans 19 residues. Germline lookup yields CDR1 LNHDA and CDR2 SQIVND (reference sequence). The germline V and J ends were trimmed by 0 bases and 6 bases, with 24 bases remaining between them. CDR3 coding DNA: TGTGCCAGTAGTATAGAGGCAGGATTTATCCAGGGCGGCTCTCAGCCCCAGCATTTT. This translates into CASSIEAGFIQGGSQPQHF.

The chain employs TRBV9 and TRBJ2-2; TRBD2 agrees at 7 bases. V gave up 1 base and J gave up 5 bases; unmatched junction bases: 8. CDR3 length equals 16 residues. From germline, CDR1 is SGDLS and CDR2 YYNGEE. The CDR3: CASSVLSSGVTGELFF. As DNA, the CDR3 is TGTGCCAGCAGCGTACTTTCCAGCGGGGTTACCGGGGAGCTGTTTTTT.

The gene calls are TRBV11-2 and TRBJ1-6; tentatively, D is TRBD1 (6 bases). Trimming pared 5 bases from V and 12 bases from J, leaving 26 bases between. Germline V gene lookup returns CDR1 SGHAT and CDR2 FQNNGV. The CDR3 totals 17 residues. CDR3 DNA sequence: TGTGCCAGCAGCCCGCGCTCCAAGGTAGAGGGGGGAGTACCCCTCCACTTT. Amino acids: CASSPRSKVEGGVPLHF.

In its sample, this clone was seen a few times. This chain joins TRBV5-6 and TRBJ2-2; D might be TRBD1 or TRBD2, each matching 5 bases. Germline assignment: CDR1 SGHDT and CDR2 YYEEEE. This CDR3 is 15 amino acids long. The V and J ends lost 6 bases and 1 base respectively, with 13 bases between them. Here the CDR3 reads CASTKLGGNTGELFF. DNA for the CDR3: TGTGCCAGCACCAAACTTGGGGGGAACACCGGGGAGCTGTTTTTT.

This chain uses TRBV7-9 with TRBJ2-5; D uncertain. CDR1 and CDR2 from the germline V gene are SEHNR and FQNEAQ (reference sequence). Trimming took off 5 bases at V and 1 base at J, with 14 bases between the two ends. The CDR3 runs to 15 residues. CDR3 sequence: CASSPKRRVQETQYF. The CDR3 coding sequence is TGTGCCAGCAGCCCTAAACGACGGGTCCAAGAGACCCAGTACTTC.

The chain carries TRBV28 and TRBJ2-1; D uncertain. Germline loops: CDR1 MDHEN, CDR2 SYDVKM. Trimming left V 8 bases short and J 6 bases short, with 17 bases between. The CDR3 is 14 residues long. The CDR3 protein is CASQGSPPFNEQFF. The CDR3 DNA sequence: TGTGCCAGCCAAGGGTCACCCCCTTTCAATGAGCAGTTCTTC.

This clone was seen just once. V usage is TRBV4-2 and J usage is TRBJ1-3; TRBD1 agrees at 8 bases. Germline lookup yields CDR1 LGHNA and CDR2 YNFKEQ. The junction had 8 bases not matched to a gene; V was cut back by 4 bases and J by 0 bases. CDR3 size: 17 residues. This CDR3 reads CASSLYPGQDSGNTIYF. Here the CDR3 DNA reads TGTGCCAGCAGCCTCTATCCGGGACAGGACTCTGGAAACACCATATATTTT.

This clone was detected only a few times. The V gene is TRBV27, the J gene TRBJ1-1; D is unresolved. The CDR3 sequence is 13 residues long. Trimming removed 6 bases from V and 0 bases from J, with 8 bases in between. CDR1 is MNHEY and CDR2 is SMNVEV in the germline V gene (reference sequence). The CDR3 loop reads CASSQGVNTEAFF. The DNA of the CDR3 is TGTGCCAGCAGCCAAGGAGTGAACACTGAAGCTTTCTTT.

The rearrangement links TRBV6-1 to TRBJ1-3; a possible D gene is TRBD1 (6 bases). The V end lost 10 bases, the J end lost 4 bases, and 17 bases lay between the germline ends. Germline V gives CDR1 MNHNS, CDR2 SASEGT. This CDR3 comprises 14 residues. The CDR3 region is CATRNADRGNTIYF. DNA of the CDR3: TGTGCCACACGGAACGCGGACAGAGGAAACACCATATATTTT.

In this sample, this clone turned up a few times. V is TRBV27 and J is TRBJ1-1; no definite D call. This CDR3 spans 14 amino acids. Germline lookup yields CDR1 MNHEY and CDR2 SMNVEV (reference sequence). The V end lost 2 bases, the J end lost 7 bases, and 14 bases lay between the germline ends. CDR3 residues: CASSLTAGAYEAFF. The DNA for the CDR3 is TGTGCCAGCAGTTTAACGGCAGGAGCATATGAAGCTTTCTTT.

The rearrangement uses TRBV6-5 and TRBJ1-1; D not resolved. Per the germline V gene, CDR1 is MNHEY and CDR2 is SVGAGI. The CDR3 length is 13 residues. V lost 2 bases and J lost 5, with 9 bases in between. CDR3 in amino acids: CASSYGLSTEAFF. The CDR3 DNA reads as TGTGCCAGCAGTTACGGCTTAAGTACTGAAGCTTTCTTT.

The J gene is TRBJ2-1, the V gene TRBV2, with 8 bases fitting TRBD2. Germline loops: CDR1 SNHLY, CDR2 FYNNEI. This CDR3 region has 14 residues. V trimming: 5 bases; J trimming: 5 bases; junction bases outside the gene matches: 5. CDR3 amino acids: CASSLSGGNNEQFF. In DNA, the CDR3 is TGTGCCAGCAGTCTCAGCGGGGGTAACAATGAGCAGTTCTTC.

The V and J genes are TRBV28 and TRBJ1-4; D gene ambiguous. The length of the CDR3 is 11 residues. Germline CDR1 reads MDHEN; CDR2 reads SYDVKM. The ends were cut back, 4 bases at V and 10 bases at J, with 7 bases in the middle. The CDR3 DNA reads TGTGCCAGCAGTTCGACTAGAAAACTGTTTTTT. It is translated as CASSSTRKLFF.

The genes are TRBV2 and TRBJ1-4, with D perhaps TRBD1 (5 bases). In germline, CDR1 is SNHLY, CDR2 FYNNEI. V was clipped by 1 base and J by 8 bases, with 11 bases between them. This CDR3 comprises 14 residues. CDR3: CASSEGGANEKLFF. The CDR3 DNA reads TGTGCCAGCAGTGAAGGGGGCGCGAACGAAAAACTGTTTTTT.

The chain recombines TRBV4-1 with TRBJ2-7; 7 bases align to TRBD2. The germline V gene encodes CDR1 MGHRA and CDR2 YSYEKL. The CDR3 has 13 amino acids. The J segment lost 6 bases and the V segment lost 1 base, leaving 3 bases of the junction unmatched. CDR3 sequence (DNA): TGCGCCAGCAGCCAAGGTCCGGGAGGCGAGCAGTACTTC. As protein: CASSQGPGGEQYF.

This chain joins TRBV7-6 and TRBJ2-2, with TRBD2 matching 8 bases. With V trimmed by 5 bases and J by 3 bases, 8 bases remained unmatched. This CDR3 region has 16 residues. Germline assignment: CDR1 SGHVS and CDR2 FNYEAQ. The chain's CDR3 is CASSPARGGDTGELFF. DNA for the CDR3: TGTGCCAGCAGCCCCGCCCGGGGGGGTGACACCGGGGAGCTGTTTTTT.